A single sample gave rise to the 13 T cell receptor beta chains below, sequenced in a study of shared clonotypes between healthy human individuals (dated by TCRdb to the early 2020s). Receptor libraries were prepared by the immunoSEQ multiplex PCR assay. Drawn from immuneACCESS, this table holds only the in-frame rearrangements with V and J called that TCRdb kept. Clones are partly lost; checked studies trace under half to an unresolved V gene and leave the rest unexplained. The sample contains about 2.3 million clones, 90% to 95% of them found a single time. The top ten clonotypes cover about 0.41% of the sample. Material: naive CD4+ T cells from PBMCs. In the paper's terms, the cell subset or site label means: CD45RA+ positively selected. These receptors all stem from a man in his late teens or twenties in good health. Some clones in this sample may be carry-over from other donors' samples.

This chain connects TRBV7-9 to TRBJ1-4; TRBD1 aligns across 9 bases. The CDR3 has 16 residues. In germline, CDR1 is SEHNR, CDR2 FQNEAQ (reference sequence). J gave up 4 bases and V 7 bases, and 10 bases lay outside the gene matches. The CDR3 is CASTPGQGGGNEKLFF. CDR3 in DNA: TGTGCCAGCACACCGGGACAGGGAGGAGGTAATGAAAAACTGTTTTTT.

The chain combines TRBV5-8 with TRBJ1-1; D might be TRBD1 (6 bases). Trimming shortened V by 0 bases and J by 5 bases, and 14 bases separated the two germline ends. This CDR3 has 15 amino acids. Per the germline V gene, CDR1 is SGHTS and CDR2 is YDEGEE. The CDR3 sequence: CASSLAPGGRTEAFF. In nucleotides, the CDR3 is TGTGCCAGCAGCTTGGCCCCGGGGGGCCGGACTGAAGCTTTCTTT.

For this clone: This sample also contains other DNA sequences that code for the same CDR3. The V and J genes are TRBV5-4 and TRBJ2-5; 7 nucleotides line up with TRBD2. The V gene's germline CDR1 is SGHNT and CDR2 YYREEE (reference sequence). Unmatched junction bases numbered 1, after V lost 0 bases and J lost 5 bases. This CDR3 is built from 13 residues. The CDR3, as DNA: TGTGCCAGCAGCTTGGTGGGGGGGGAGACCCAGTACTTC. This translates into CASSLVGGETQYF.

J is TRBJ1-4 and V is TRBV15; D is uncertain. This CDR3 has 15 residues. CDR1 and CDR2 from the germline V gene are LNHNV and YYDKDF (reference sequence). V was shortened by 4 bases and J by 3 bases, with 12 bases between the two germline ends. Here the CDR3 reads CATSNPPEANEKLFF. The CDR3 nucleotides read TGTGCCACCAGCAACCCCCCCGAAGCTAATGAAAAACTGTTTTTT.

The chain combines TRBV19 with TRBJ2-1; 8 nucleotides line up with TRBD1. Germline trimming cut 6 bases from V and 1 base from J; bases unmatched to any gene: 5. The CDR3 has 15 residues. Germline V gives CDR1 LNHDA, CDR2 SQIVND (reference sequence). Here the CDR3 DNA reads TGTGCCAGTAGCCGACAGGGGCTTTCCTACAATGAGCAGTTCTTC. Translating gives CASSRQGLSYNEQFF.

The J gene is TRBJ2-3, the V gene TRBV5-1, with 10 bases aligning to TRBD1. V dropped 6 bases and J dropped 2; count of bases not matched to a gene: 6. CDR3 length: 15 amino acids. Looked up from germline, CDR1 is SGHRS and CDR2 is YFSETQ. CDR3 sequence: CASNPGQGSTDTQYF. The DNA for the CDR3 is TGCGCCAGCAACCCGGGACAGGGGTCCACAGATACGCAGTATTTT.

The chain is built from TRBV4-3 and TRBJ1-2, with 7 bases matching TRBD1. CDR1 and CDR2 from the germline V gene are LGHNA and YSLEER. After removal of 3 bases from V and 5 bases from J, the junction contained 15 bases not matched to a gene. This CDR3 spans 17 amino acids. DNA of the CDR3: TGCGCCAGCAGCCAGGGCACCTCCAGACAGGGTGTGTATGGCTACACCTTC. As protein: CASSQGTSRQGVYGYTF.

This clone was seen only once. The chain joins TRBV7-2 to TRBJ1-5; maybe TRBD1 (5 bases). This CDR3 comprises 15 residues. CDR1 SGHTA and CDR2 FQGNSA come from the germline V gene. V was shortened by 5 bases and J by 3 bases, with 14 bases between the two germline ends. CDR3 sequence (DNA): TGTGCCAGCAGCCTACAGGTGGACCACAATCAGCCCCAGCATTTT. This translates into CASSLQVDHNQPQHF.

The chain joins TRBV9 to TRBJ1-3, with 7 positions matching TRBD1. Germline V lookup: CDR1 SGDLS, CDR2 YYNGEE. This CDR3 is built from 15 residues. The trim removed 3 bases at V and 2 bases at J, leaving 5 bases unmatched. The CDR3 sequence: CASSAQGRTGNTIYF. CDR3 nucleotides: TGTGCCAGCAGCGCACAGGGGAGGACTGGAAACACCATATATTTT.

This clone was recorded once. This chain links TRBV30 with TRBJ1-5, with a tentative D call TRBD1 (6 bases). Looked up from germline, CDR1 is GTSNPN and CDR2 is SVGIG (reference sequence). The CDR3 totals 16 residues. V shed 0 bases and J shed 1 base, with 13 bases lying between them. CDR3 sequence reads: CAWSVGPGASNQPQHF. In DNA, the CDR3 is TGTGCCTGGAGTGTAGGGCCGGGGGCGAGCAATCAGCCCCAGCATTTT.

The V call is TRBV6-6, the J call TRBJ2-6; 9 bases map to TRBD2. Per germline, CDR1 MNHNY and CDR2 SVGAGI (reference sequence). V was clipped by 10 bases and J by 2 bases; unmatched bases: 3. The CDR3 totals 14 residues. This CDR3 is CATREGPGANVLTF. For the CDR3, the DNA is TGTGCCACGCGGGAGGGACCTGGGGCCAACGTCCTGACTTTC.

This chain links TRBV18 with TRBJ2-7; 8 positions agree with TRBD1. The germline V gene has CDR1 KGHSH and CDR2 LQKENI. J gave up 7 bases and V 6 bases, and 8 bases lay outside the gene matches. The length of the CDR3 is 13 residues. CDR3 DNA sequence: TGTGCCAGCTCGATGGACAGGGATGGGGAGCAGTACTTC. It translates to CASSMDRDGEQYF. The full variable domain, its missing parts supplied by reference TRBV18 and TRBJ2-7, is NAGVMQNPRHLVRRRGQEARLRCSPMKGHSHVYWYRQLPEEGLKFMVYLQKENIIDESGMPKERFSAEFPKEGPSILRIQQVVRGDSAAYFCASSMDRDGEQYFGPGTRLTVT.

J is TRBJ2-1 and V is TRBV6-5; 8 bases line up with TRBD1. The CDR3 is 14 residues long. V lost 7 bases to trimming and J lost 8 bases; unmatched junction nucleotides: 10. Germline CDR1 MNHEY, CDR2 SVGAGI. CDR3 sequence: CASKTQGGRDEQFF. CDR3 nucleotides: TGTGCCAGCAAGACACAGGGGGGAAGGGATGAGCAGTTCTTC.